The text below deals with one TCR beta chain. Individuals drawn from approximately 26 US areas were roughly 18 to 95 years old. Trimming took off 3 bases at V and 10 bases at J, with 13 bases between the two ends. From germline, CDR1 is SGHNT and CDR2 YYREEE (reference sequence). CDR3 length: 12 residues. Generated by immunoSEQ multiplex PCR, the TCRdb table keeps only in-frame clones and is missing some. The sample carries 150,000 or so clones, about 85% recorded once. This sample was included in a study of blood T cell repertoires in COVID-19. Study summary: Acute-phase and convalescent COVID-19 samples originated in the United States, Italy and Spain.

The chain is built from TRBV5-4 and TRBJ1-1, with D perhaps matching TRBD1 (6 bases). Sequencing was performed on PBMCs or T cells enriched from blood (not recorded which). The receptor was derived from a woman aged 45-60 years who had recovered from COVID-19. This chain's CDR3 is CASSSSQGRAFF. The DNA for the CDR3 is TGTGCCAGCAGCTCTTCACAGGGTCGAGCTTTCTTT.